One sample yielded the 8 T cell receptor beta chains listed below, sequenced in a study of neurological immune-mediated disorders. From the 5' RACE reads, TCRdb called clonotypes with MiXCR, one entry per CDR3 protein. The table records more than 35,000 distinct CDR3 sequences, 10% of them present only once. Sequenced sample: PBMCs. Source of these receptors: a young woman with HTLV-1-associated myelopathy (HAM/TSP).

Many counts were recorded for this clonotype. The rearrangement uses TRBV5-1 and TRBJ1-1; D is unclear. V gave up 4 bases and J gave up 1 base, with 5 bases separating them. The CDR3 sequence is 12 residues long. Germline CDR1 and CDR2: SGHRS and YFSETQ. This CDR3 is CASSEGNTEAFF. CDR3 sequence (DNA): TGCGCCAGCAGCGAGGGGAACACTGAAGCTTTCTTT.

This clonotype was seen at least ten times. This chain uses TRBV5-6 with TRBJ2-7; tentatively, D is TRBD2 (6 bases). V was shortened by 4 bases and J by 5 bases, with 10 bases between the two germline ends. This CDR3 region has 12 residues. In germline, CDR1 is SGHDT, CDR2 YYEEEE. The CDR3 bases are TGTGCCAGCAGCCCCGGAGGGGACGAGCAGTACTTC. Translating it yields CASSPGGDEQYF.

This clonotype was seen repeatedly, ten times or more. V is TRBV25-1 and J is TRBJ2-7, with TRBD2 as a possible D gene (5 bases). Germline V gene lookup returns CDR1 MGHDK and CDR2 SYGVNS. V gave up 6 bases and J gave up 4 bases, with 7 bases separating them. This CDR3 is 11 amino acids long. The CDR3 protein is CASSGNYEQYF. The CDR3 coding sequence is TGTGCCAGCAGCGGGAATTACGAGCAGTACTTC.

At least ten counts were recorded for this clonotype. CDR3 region: CSARDLGASNQPQHF. Here the CDR3 DNA reads TGCAGTGCTAGAGATCTGGGGGCGAGCAATCAGCCCCAGCATTTT. The chain combines TRBV20-1 with TRBJ1-5; maybe TRBD1 (6 bases). Germline CDR1 and CDR2: DFQATT and SNEGSKA (reference sequence). Deletions cut 0 bases from V and 1 base from J, with 10 bases between. There are 15 residues in the CDR3.

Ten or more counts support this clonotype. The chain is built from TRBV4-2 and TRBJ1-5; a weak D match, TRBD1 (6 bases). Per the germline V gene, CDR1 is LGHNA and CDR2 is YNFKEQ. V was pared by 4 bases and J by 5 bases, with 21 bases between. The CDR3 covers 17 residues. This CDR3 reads CASSPGVWGRGDQPQHF. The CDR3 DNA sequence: TGTGCCAGCAGCCCCGGGGTGTGGGGGCGGGGGGATCAGCCCCAGCATTTT.

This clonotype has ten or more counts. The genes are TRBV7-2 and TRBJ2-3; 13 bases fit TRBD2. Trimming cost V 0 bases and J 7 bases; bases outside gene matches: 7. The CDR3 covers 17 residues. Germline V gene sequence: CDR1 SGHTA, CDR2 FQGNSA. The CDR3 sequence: CASSLAVLAGGKNTQYF. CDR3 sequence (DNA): TGTGCCAGCAGCTTAGCCGTACTAGCGGGGGGGAAAAATACGCAGTATTTT.

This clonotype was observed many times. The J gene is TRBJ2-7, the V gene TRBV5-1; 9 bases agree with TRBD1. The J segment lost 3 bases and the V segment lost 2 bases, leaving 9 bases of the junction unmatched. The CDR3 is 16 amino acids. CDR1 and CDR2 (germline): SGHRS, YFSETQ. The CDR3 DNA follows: TGCGCCAGCAGCTTTATACCGGGACAGGGAGACTACGAGCAGTACTTC. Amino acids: CASSFIPGQGDYEQYF.

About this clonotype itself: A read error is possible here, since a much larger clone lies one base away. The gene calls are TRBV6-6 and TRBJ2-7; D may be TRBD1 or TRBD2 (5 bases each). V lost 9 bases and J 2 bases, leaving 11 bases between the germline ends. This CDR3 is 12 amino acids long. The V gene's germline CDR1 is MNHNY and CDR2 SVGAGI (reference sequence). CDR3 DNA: TGTGCCAGTATGGGACCAGCCTACGAGCAGTACTTC. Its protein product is CASMGPAYEQYF.